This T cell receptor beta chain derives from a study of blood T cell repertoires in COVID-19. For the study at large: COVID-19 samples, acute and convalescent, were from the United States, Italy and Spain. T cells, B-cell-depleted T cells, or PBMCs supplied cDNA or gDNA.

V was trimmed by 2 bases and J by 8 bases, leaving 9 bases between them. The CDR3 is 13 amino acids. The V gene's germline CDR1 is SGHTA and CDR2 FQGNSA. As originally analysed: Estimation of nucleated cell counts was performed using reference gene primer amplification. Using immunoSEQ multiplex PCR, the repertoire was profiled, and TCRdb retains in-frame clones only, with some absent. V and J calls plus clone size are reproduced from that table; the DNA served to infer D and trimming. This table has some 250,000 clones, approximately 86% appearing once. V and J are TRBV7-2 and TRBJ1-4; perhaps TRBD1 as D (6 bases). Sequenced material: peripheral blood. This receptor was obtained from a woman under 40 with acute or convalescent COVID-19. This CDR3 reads CASSLRGWEKLFF. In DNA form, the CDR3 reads TGTGCCAGCAGCTTAAGGGGGTGGGAAAAACTGTTTTTT.